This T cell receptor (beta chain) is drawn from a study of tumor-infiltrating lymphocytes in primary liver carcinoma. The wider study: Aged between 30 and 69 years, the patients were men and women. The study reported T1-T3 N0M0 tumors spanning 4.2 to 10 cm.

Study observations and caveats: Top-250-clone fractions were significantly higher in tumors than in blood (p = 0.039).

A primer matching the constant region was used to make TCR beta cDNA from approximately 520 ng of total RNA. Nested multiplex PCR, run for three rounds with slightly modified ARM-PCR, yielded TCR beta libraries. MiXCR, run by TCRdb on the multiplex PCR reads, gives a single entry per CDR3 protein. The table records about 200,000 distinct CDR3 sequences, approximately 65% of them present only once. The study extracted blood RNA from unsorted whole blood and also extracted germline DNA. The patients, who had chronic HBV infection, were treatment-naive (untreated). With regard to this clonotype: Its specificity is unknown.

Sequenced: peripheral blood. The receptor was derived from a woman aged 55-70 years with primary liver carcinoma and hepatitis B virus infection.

CDR3 sequence: CASSTTWGTLTSYEQYF. The CDR3 nucleotides are TGTGCCAGCAGTACGACTTGGGGCACCTTAACCTCCTACGAGCAGTACTTC. The chain recombines TRBV12-3 or TRBV12-4 with TRBJ2-7; possibly TRBD1 for D (5 bases). Trimming took off 5 bases at V and 0 bases at J, with 20 bases between the two ends. This CDR3 is built from 17 residues.